The entry that follows covers one T cell receptor beta chain sequence. Its antigen is as yet unknown. This sample stems from a study of cytomegalovirus exposure and HLA in healthy donors. Regarding the study as a whole: A subsequent analysis found that TCR clusters from the first cohort also tended to co-occur in the approximately 130 validation repertoires, with 94% of cluster scores above 0. Researchers counted 180 or so TCR beta chains as cytomegalovirus-associated.

CDR3 length: 14 amino acids. CDR1 is SGHTA, CDR2 FQGNSA, per germline. The junction had 4 bases not matched to a gene; V was cut back by 5 bases and J by 0 bases. Separation from the approximately 710-subject first cohort characterized the roughly 120-subject validation cohort, to which the donors belonged. Some clones are missing from TCRdb's copy, which holds only in-frame ones; the method was immunoSEQ multiplex PCR. The sample lists about 160,000 clones, about 96% occurring once. The J gene is TRBJ2-7, the V gene TRBV7-2, with TRBD1 identical over 7 bases. Sequencing input: PBMCs. The TCR was taken from a young woman in good health and CMV-seronegative. The DNA of the CDR3 is TGTGCCAGCAGCCCAGGGACAGTCTCCTACGAGCAGTACTTC. Translation: CASSPGTVSYEQYF.